This T cell receptor beta chain was observed in a study of T cells after posttransplantation cyclophosphamide. Regarding the study as a whole: Skin or GI-infiltrating T cells shared few TRB sequences with blood. Recipient CMV seropositivity and CMV reactivation strongly tracked TRB clonality.

The CDR3 length is 15 residues. CDR1 is SGHRS and CDR2 is YFSETQ in the germline V gene. V lost 7 bases and J 6 bases, leaving 21 bases between the germline ends. A marrow graft followed busulfan-fludarabine conditioning, with cyclophosphamide on days +3 and +4. Clones were read by immunoSEQ multiplex PCR, and TCRdb kept only the in-frame ones, dropping some. The data show about 22,000 clones, approximately 87% seen once. As regards this clone: Its antigen is unidentified.

J is TRBJ2-3 and V is TRBV5-1; TRBD1 might be the D (6 bases). The receptor was derived from a female patient in her 30s who received an allogeneic stem cell transplant from an unrelated donor, was CMV-positive, and had no GVHD. T cells may partly derive from the graft donor. Source: PBMCs, taken after allogeneic stem cell transplant with posttransplant cyclophosphamide. The CDR3 sequence is CASGKNREGGDTQYF. The CDR3 DNA sequence: TGCGCCAGCGGGAAAAACAGGGAAGGAGGTGATACGCAGTATTTT. Using reference TRBV5-1 and TRBJ2-3 for the parts outside the CDR3, the full variable domain is KAGVTQTPRYLIKTRGQQVTLSCSPISGHRSVSWYQQTPGQGLQFLFEYFSETQRNKGNFPGRFSGRQFSNSRSEMNVSTLELGDSALYLCASGKNREGGDTQYFGPGTRLTVL.